These 13 T cell receptor beta chains share one sample of origin, sequenced in a study of T cell changes during pregnancy in multiple sclerosis. Here immunoSEQ multiplex PCR was the method, and the copy in TCRdb shows in-frame clones only, minus some. The table shows more than 55,000 clones, with less than 95% occurring only once. The sample consisted of peripheral blood, taken in the first trimester of pregnancy. The receptor set was obtained from a female donor in good health, enrolled as a control in a pregnancy study.

This chain connects TRBV28 to TRBJ2-2; weak D call: TRBD1 (5 bases). Trimming pared 7 bases from V and 1 base from J, leaving 10 bases between. Germline V lookup: CDR1 MDHEN, CDR2 SYDVKM. CDR3 size: 14 residues. The DNA for the CDR3 is TGTGCCAGCACGGCAGGGCAGAACACCGGGGAGCTGTTTTTT. It encodes CASTAGQNTGELFF.

The V call is TRBV19, the J call TRBJ1-2; 11 bases agree with TRBD1. The J segment lost 9 bases and the V segment lost 4 bases, leaving 4 bases of the junction unmatched. CDR1 and CDR2 from the germline V gene are LNHDA and SQIVND (reference sequence). The CDR3 has 13 amino acids. The CDR3 region has the DNA TGTGCCAGTAGTACGGGACAGGGGGAGCGCTACACCTTC. Translating gives CASSTGQGERYTF.

This clone occurred a few times. This sequence joins TRBV30 and TRBJ1-6; unclear D gene. The ends were cut back, 2 bases at V and 5 bases at J, with 10 bases in the middle. The V gene's germline CDR1 is GTSNPN and CDR2 SVGIG (reference sequence). CDR3 size: 14 residues. Here the CDR3 DNA reads TGTGCCTGGAGTCCGGGAGTGAATAATTCACCCCTCCACTTT. It codes for CAWSPGVNNSPLHF.

The genes are TRBV5-8 and TRBJ1-2; D unresolved. There are 15 residues in the CDR3. The V end lost 5 bases, the J end lost 1 base, and 15 bases lay between the germline ends. Germline V gives CDR1 SGHTS, CDR2 YDEGEE. The CDR3 region is CASRSKAGGNYGYTF. The DNA for the CDR3 is TGTGCCAGCAGGTCGAAGGCAGGTGGTAACTATGGCTACACCTTC.

The genes are TRBV27 and TRBJ2-1; possible D gene TRBD1, 5 bases. V dropped 6 bases and J dropped 3 bases, with 12 bases sitting between them. The germline V gene encodes CDR1 MNHEY and CDR2 SMNVEV (reference sequence). This CDR3 is built from 14 residues. The CDR3 sequence is CASSRQGYYNEQFF. CDR3 sequence (DNA): TGTGCCAGCAGCCGCCAGGGTTACTACAATGAGCAGTTCTTC.

This chain uses TRBV5-4 with TRBJ2-3; TRBD2 is a possible D gene (5 bases). CDR1 is SGHNT, CDR2 YYREEE, per germline (reference sequence). The CDR3 runs 13 residues. The V gene lost 4 bases and the J gene lost 0 bases, with 6 bases spanning the gap. The CDR3 DNA follows: TGTGCCAGCAGCAAGCGGAGCACAGATACGCAGTATTTT. Protein product: CASSKRSTDTQYF. Drawing the rest from reference TRBV5-4 and TRBJ2-3, the complete variable domain is ETGVTQSPTHLIKTRGQQVTLRCSSQSGHNTVSWYQQALGQGPQFIFQYYREEENGRGNFPPRFSGLQFPNYSSELNVNALELDDSALYLCASSKRSTDTQYFGPGTRLTVL.

The chain is built from TRBV4-1 and TRBJ1-4; D may be TRBD1 (5 bases). V gave up 3 bases and J gave up 14 bases, with 16 bases separating them. The CDR3 contains 13 residues. CDR1 is MGHRA, CDR2 YSYEKL, per germline. CDR3 loop: CASSQPTGNHLFF. In nucleotides, the CDR3 is TGCGCCAGCAGCCAGCCAACAGGAAATCATCTGTTTTTT.

The V gene is TRBV10-1, the J gene TRBJ2-3; D may be TRBD1 (5 bases). V was shortened by 3 bases and J by 2 bases, with 9 bases between the two germline ends. Germline loops: CDR1 WNHNN, CDR2 SYGVQD (reference sequence). The CDR3 has 14 amino acids. This CDR3 is CASSEAGPTDTQYF. The DNA for the CDR3 is TGCGCCAGCAGTGAAGCAGGGCCCACAGATACGCAGTATTTT.

This rearrangement joins TRBV4-2 to TRBJ2-1, with a weak D call TRBD2 (7 bases). Deletions cut 0 bases from V and 5 bases from J, with 20 bases between. The CDR3 has 18 residues. Germline CDR1 reads LGHNA; CDR2 reads YNFKEQ. CDR3 in amino acids: CASSQENGWGGQNNEQFF. The CDR3 DNA is TGTGCCAGCAGCCAAGAAAACGGGTGGGGGGGCCAAAACAATGAGCAGTTCTTC.

V usage is TRBV30 and J usage is TRBJ1-6, with D perhaps TRBD1 (5 bases). This CDR3 has 12 residues. Per the germline V gene, CDR1 is GTSNPN and CDR2 is SVGIG (reference sequence). V was clipped by 3 bases and J by 7 bases, with 7 bases between them. The CDR3 sequence is CAWRTDNSPLHF. The CDR3 nucleotides are TGTGCCTGGAGGACAGACAATTCACCCCTCCACTTT.

The rearrangement uses TRBV9 and TRBJ2-3, with D possibly being TRBD2 (5 bases). This CDR3 has 15 residues. The germline CDR1 and CDR2 sequences are SGDLS and YYNGEE. Trimming took off 0 bases at V and 0 bases at J, with 8 bases between the two ends. The CDR3 reads CASSVAGKSTDTQYF. The CDR3 DNA follows: TGTGCCAGCAGCGTAGCGGGAAAAAGCACAGATACGCAGTATTTT.

The rearrangement uses TRBV18 and TRBJ2-1; TRBD2 agrees at 13 bases. V shed 0 bases and J 9 bases; nucleotides not matched to a gene: 5. The CDR3 extends over 16 amino acids. Germline values: CDR1 KGHSH, CDR2 LQKENI. CDR3 region: CASSPPTSGGAGEQFF. The CDR3 DNA sequence: TGTGCCAGCTCACCACCCACTAGCGGGGGGGCGGGTGAGCAGTTCTTC.

J is TRBJ1-1 and V is TRBV6-1, with 7 bases that match TRBD1. Trimming cost V 7 bases and J 3 bases; bases outside gene matches: 5. This CDR3 has 13 residues. Germline V gives CDR1 MNHNS, CDR2 SASEGT. CDR3 in amino acids: CASKRQGDTEAFF. The CDR3 bases are TGTGCCAGCAAGCGGCAGGGGGACACTGAAGCTTTCTTT.